This paragraph covers one T cell receptor beta chain sequence. The antigen is unknown. The data were taken from a study of shared clonotypes between healthy human individuals. Overall study findings and caveats: The expectation was that sequencing depth would affect clonotype sharing among donors.

Method: immunoSEQ multiplex PCR; TCRdb's copy keeps in-frame clones and lacks some. The repertoire includes millions of clones, 85% to 95% of them detected once, and 0.13% sits in the top ten. Germline V gene sequence: CDR1 GTSNPN, CDR2 SVGIG (reference sequence). CDR3 length equals 12 residues. Material for sequencing was naive CD4+ T cells sorted from blood. Subset of the sample: CD45RA+ positively selected. V and J are TRBV30 and TRBJ2-1; D may be TRBD2 (6 bases). The clonotype originates from a man younger than 35 in good health. CDR3 bases: TGTGCTTGGGGAGGAGGCCACAATGAGCAGTTCTTC. This translates into CAWGGGHNEQFF. Supplemented by reference TRBV30 and TRBJ2-1, the full variable domain reads SQTIHQWPATLVQPVGSPLSLECTVEGTSNPNLYWYRQAAGRGLQLLFYSVGIGQISSEVPQNLSASRPQDRQFILSSKKLLLSDSGFYLCAWGGGHNEQFFGPGTRLTVL.